This is a list of T cell receptor beta chains from one sample in a study of blood T cell repertoires in COVID-19. Sequenced by immunoSEQ multiplex PCR; TCRdb stores in-frame clones only, minus some. The sample lists 20,000 to 30,000 clones, about 76% occurring once. The sequencing input was peripheral blood. These receptors came from a man of 80 years or more with active or convalescent COVID-19. Both conserved end residues are part of each CDR3. Each record gives: CDR3 length, clone size, J gene, D gene, V gene, CDR3 protein, CDR3 DNA. The D gene is left open where the match is weak. Rows may omit the clone size; those that give it use once, few, many or a size class.

cdr3_length: 12; clone_size: few; j_call: TRBJ1-2; d_call: .; v_call: TRBV12-3/TRBV12-4; cdr3_aa: CASRRQVYGYTF; cdr3_nt: TGTGCCAGCAGACGACAGGTCTATGGCTACACCTTC
cdr3_length: 13; clone_size: .; j_call: TRBJ2-5; d_call: .; v_call: TRBV5-1; cdr3_aa: CASSWDIQETQYF; cdr3_nt: TGCGCCAGCAGCTGGGACATACAAGAGACCCAGTACTTC
cdr3_length: 16; clone_size: .; j_call: TRBJ1-6; d_call: .; v_call: TRBV28; cdr3_aa: CASRSGLLLKNSPLHF; cdr3_nt: TGTGCCAGCAGGTCGGGTCTTTTACTTAAGAATTCACCCCTCCACTTT
cdr3_length: 16; clone_size: few; j_call: TRBJ2-3; d_call: TRBD2; v_call: TRBV7-6; cdr3_aa: CASSLATSHGTDTQYF; cdr3_nt: TGTGCCAGCAGCTTAGCGACTAGCCATGGCACAGATACGCAGTATTTT
cdr3_length: 15; clone_size: once; j_call: TRBJ2-5; d_call: TRBD2; v_call: TRBV7-7; cdr3_aa: CASSSSGLAGETQYF; cdr3_nt: TGTGCCAGCAGCTCCTCCGGACTAGCGGGAGAGACCCAGTACTTC
cdr3_length: 13; clone_size: .; j_call: TRBJ2-5; d_call: .; v_call: TRBV11-3; cdr3_aa: CASSSTGPETQYF; cdr3_nt: TGTGCCAGCAGCTCGACAGGACCCGAGACCCAGTACTTC
cdr3_length: 16; clone_size: few; j_call: TRBJ2-7; d_call: TRBD1; v_call: TRBV7-9; cdr3_aa: CASSLMTGVFSYEQYF; cdr3_nt: TGTGCCAGCAGCTTAATGACAGGGGTTTTCTCCTACGAGCAGTACTTC
cdr3_length: 13; clone_size: .; j_call: TRBJ1-1; d_call: TRBD1; v_call: TRBV5-4; cdr3_aa: CASSLDRDRGSVF; cdr3_nt: TGTGCCAGCAGCTTGGACAGGGACAGGGGGTCGGTCTTT
cdr3_length: 17; clone_size: once; j_call: TRBJ2-1; d_call: TRBD2; v_call: TRBV11-2; cdr3_aa: CASSLEIGLAGYNEQFF; cdr3_nt: TGTGCCAGCAGCTTAGAAATAGGACTAGCGGGGTACAATGAGCAGTTCTTC
cdr3_length: 15; clone_size: .; j_call: TRBJ2-1; d_call: .; v_call: TRBV7-2; cdr3_aa: CASSLAAEPYNEQFF; cdr3_nt: TGTGCCAGCAGCTTAGCAGCGGAACCTTACAATGAGCAGTTCTTC
cdr3_length: 17; clone_size: .; j_call: TRBJ1-3; d_call: .; v_call: TRBV6-1; cdr3_aa: CASSEAWVGLGGNTIYF; cdr3_nt: TGTGCCAGCAGTGAAGCGTGGGTTGGACTAGGTGGGAACACCATATATTTT
cdr3_length: 10; clone_size: .; j_call: TRBJ1-2; d_call: .; v_call: TRBV10-3; cdr3_aa: CAISVGEGRF; cdr3_nt: TGTGCCATCAGTGTGGGGGAGGGTAGGTTC
cdr3_length: 11; clone_size: .; j_call: TRBJ1-6; d_call: TRBD1; v_call: TRBV7-2; cdr3_aa: CASSRQGPLHF; cdr3_nt: TGTGCCAGCAGCCGACAGGGACCCCTCCACTTT
cdr3_length: 17; clone_size: .; j_call: TRBJ2-2; d_call: TRBD2; v_call: TRBV7-2; cdr3_aa: CASSLDGGTRALGELFF; cdr3_nt: TGTGCCAGCAGCTTAGACGGTGGGACTAGGGCACTCGGGGAGCTGTTTTTT
cdr3_length: 14; clone_size: .; j_call: TRBJ2-1; d_call: TRBD2; v_call: TRBV19; cdr3_aa: CASLQRGERDEQFF; cdr3_nt: TGTGCCAGTCTCCAGCGGGGGGAACGCGATGAGCAGTTCTTC
cdr3_length: 15; clone_size: .; j_call: TRBJ2-5; d_call: TRBD2; v_call: TRBV7-2; cdr3_aa: CASSLSGGIQETQYF; cdr3_nt: TGTGCCAGCAGCCTTAGCGGGGGGATCCAAGAGACCCAGTACTTC
cdr3_length: 16; clone_size: .; j_call: TRBJ1-6; d_call: TRBD1; v_call: TRBV4-2; cdr3_aa: CASSDRELGKISPLHF; cdr3_nt: TGTGCCAGCAGCGACAGGGAGTTGGGCAAAATTTCACCCCTCCACTTT